The 20 T cell receptor beta chains below all came from one sample that was sequenced in a study of T cells after yellow fever vaccination. MiXCR, run by TCRdb on the 5' RACE reads, gives a single entry per CDR3 protein. This table has hundreds of thousands of distinct CDR3 sequences, 8.7% appearing once. The starting material was PBMCs, obtained on the day of the first yellow fever vaccination. These TCRs come from a young man who received the YFV17D yellow fever vaccine.

This clonotype has more than one count but fewer than ten. One end of the junction varies from germline; a read error may be responsible. This sequence joins TRBV7-7 and TRBJ2-1; D may be TRBD2 (6 bases). The CDR3 consists of 17 residues. CDR1 SSHAT and CDR2 FNYEAQ come from the germline V gene (reference sequence). As DNA, the CDR3 is TGTGCTAGCAGCCCTTTATGGGGGGAGACCTCCTACAATGAGCAGTTCTTC. Its protein is CASSPLWGETSYNEQFF.

This clonotype was recorded a few times. This sequence joins TRBV7-2 and TRBJ2-3; TRBD2 might be the D (7 bases). V lost 5 bases and J 4 bases, leaving 10 bases between the germline ends. The CDR3 totals 13 residues. Germline values: CDR1 SGHTA, CDR2 FQGNSA. For the CDR3, the DNA is TGTGCCAGCAGCGCGCGGGGGCCAGATACGCAGTATTTT. Its translation: CASSARGPDTQYF.

The chain uses TRBV20-1 and TRBJ2-3; D is undetermined. V lost 1 base to trimming and J lost 5 bases, with 10 bases between them. The CDR3 is 13 amino acids. Germline CDR1 and CDR2: DFQATT and SNEGSKA (reference sequence). The CDR3 reads CSARVPGGDTQYF. The DNA for the CDR3 is TGCAGTGCTAGAGTCCCGGGCGGAGATACGCAGTATTTT.

This clonotype was counted ten times or more. V usage is TRBV5-1 and J usage is TRBJ2-1; 8 positions agree with TRBD2. The CDR3 runs to 13 residues. The germline V gene encodes CDR1 SGHRS and CDR2 YFSETQ. Trimming took 0 bases from V and 10 from J; bases not matched to a gene: 3. The CDR3 DNA follows: TGCGCCAGCAGCTTGGAGACGGGAGGGGAGCAGTTCTTC. This encodes CASSLETGGEQFF.

This clonotype came up a few times. The chain recombines TRBV9 with TRBJ2-5; D not resolved. This CDR3 comprises 13 residues. The germline gives CDR1 SGDLS, CDR2 YYNGEE. V gave up 2 bases and J gave up 1 base, with 6 bases separating them. CDR3 nucleotide sequence: TGTGCCAGCAGCGTCGCCTCCCAAGAGACCCAGTACTTC. This encodes CASSVASQETQYF.

This clonotype has just a few counts. This chain uses TRBV7-9 with TRBJ2-5, with D perhaps matching TRBD2 (5 bases). V was clipped by 5 bases and J by 5 bases, with 9 bases between them. This CDR3 comprises 12 residues. In germline, CDR1 is SEHNR, CDR2 FQNEAQ (reference sequence). The CDR3 here is CASSPSSETQYF. The CDR3 region has the DNA TGTGCCAGCAGCCCTAGCTCGGAGACCCAGTACTTC.

This clonotype was counted ten times or more. V usage is TRBV20-1 and J usage is TRBJ1-1, with D maybe TRBD1 (6 bases). Trimming cost V 6 bases and J 1 base, with 18 bases left between them. The CDR3 contains 15 residues. The germline V gene encodes CDR1 DFQATT and CDR2 SNEGSKA (reference sequence). In DNA, the CDR3 is TGCAGTGCCCCGGGGGCCAGGACGGCGAACACTGAAGCTTTCTTT. It translates to CSAPGARTANTEAFF.

There are many counts of this clonotype. The V and J genes are TRBV5-1 and TRBJ2-3, with 12 nucleotides matching TRBD2. The junction had 2 bases not matched to a gene; V was cut back by 3 bases and J by 3 bases. This CDR3 comprises 15 residues. Germline-derived CDR1 and CDR2 are SGHRS and YFSETQ. CDR3 region: CASSSLAGGTDTQYF. Here the CDR3 DNA reads TGCGCCAGCAGCTCGCTAGCGGGGGGGACAGATACGCAGTATTTT.

A few counts support this clonotype. The rearrangement joins TRBV5-1 to TRBJ1-2, with a possible D match to TRBD1 (5 bases). There are 14 residues in the CDR3. V was cut by 0 bases and J by 4 bases, with 10 bases left in between. From germline, CDR1 is SGHRS and CDR2 YFSETQ. CDR3 sequence: CASSLEGTSYGYTF. The CDR3 bases are TGCGCCAGCAGCTTGGAAGGGACCTCCTATGGCTACACCTTC.

CDR3 amino acids: CASSFWTGNTEAFF. DNA for the CDR3: TGTGCCAGCAGCTTTTGGACGGGGAACACTGAAGCTTTCTTT. This rearrangement joins TRBV7-2 to TRBJ1-1; D is unclear. CDR1 and CDR2 from the germline V gene are SGHTA and FQGNSA. The germline V and J ends were trimmed by 3 bases and 1 base, with 9 bases remaining between them. This CDR3 spans 14 amino acids.

This clonotype was picked up a small number of times. V usage is TRBV12-3 or TRBV12-4 and J usage is TRBJ2-1, with a possible D match to TRBD2 (5 bases). The V and J ends lost 1 base and 12 bases respectively, with 10 bases between them. The CDR3 has 12 residues. The CDR3 region is CASSLGGPWQFF. The CDR3 nucleotides are TGTGCCAGCAGTTTAGGCGGGCCATGGCAGTTCTTC.

The CDR3 region is CASSPLQGGNEKLFF. CDR3 bases: TGTGCCAGCAGTCCATTACAGGGGGGTAATGAAAAACTGTTTTTT. This chain uses TRBV6-1 with TRBJ1-4, with TRBD1 identical over 8 bases. The CDR3 is made up of 15 amino acids. Germline trimming cut 5 bases from V and 4 bases from J; bases unmatched to any gene: 6. CDR1 is MNHNS and CDR2 is SASEGT in the germline V gene.

This chain uses TRBV15 with TRBJ2-1; 10 nucleotides align to TRBD2. The V gene's germline CDR1 is LNHNV and CDR2 YYDKDF (reference sequence). The CDR3 sequence is 17 residues long. Trimming at V came to 5 bases and at J to 3 bases, leaving 10 bases not matched to a gene. This chain's CDR3 is CATSAPAGTSVYNEQFF. CDR3 nucleotide sequence: TGTGCCACCAGCGCACCAGCCGGGACTAGCGTCTACAATGAGCAGTTCTTC.

V usage is TRBV7-2 and J usage is TRBJ1-5; D call uncertain. Germline lookup yields CDR1 SGHTA and CDR2 FQGNSA. The length of the CDR3 is 15 residues. V was cut by 8 bases and J by 3 bases, with 17 bases left in between. Here the CDR3 DNA reads TGTGCCAGCGCGTTCGTGTCGGCTCCCAATCAGCCCCAGCATTTT. Translated: CASAFVSAPNQPQHF.

The rearrangement links TRBV2 to TRBJ2-7; 10 bases line up with TRBD1. There are 16 residues in the CDR3. Germline CDR1 is SNHLY and CDR2 is FYNNEI. The ends lost 7 bases at V and 3 bases at J; junction bases unmatched: 12. The CDR3, as DNA: TGTGCCAGCAACGGACAGGGGGTCCGACTCAACTACGAGCAGTACTTC. It specifies CASNGQGVRLNYEQYF.

The gene calls are TRBV4-1 and TRBJ2-6; D gene ambiguous. Germline V gives CDR1 MGHRA, CDR2 YSYEKL. The V end was cut by 3 bases, the J end by 3 bases, with 3 bases between. The CDR3 consists of 13 residues. The CDR3 DNA reads as TGCGCCAGCAGCCACAGTGGGGCCAACGTCCTGACTTTC. Translation gives CASSHSGANVLTF.

The chain carries TRBV20-1 and TRBJ2-5, with 9 bases lining up with TRBD2. V shed 2 bases and J 9 bases; nucleotides not matched to a gene: 13. The germline V gene encodes CDR1 DFQATT and CDR2 SNEGSKA (reference sequence). This CDR3 is built from 15 residues. The CDR3 nucleotides are TGCAGTGCTAGAAGGGCTAGCGGGGTCCTGATGGCCCAGTACTTC. This translates into CSARRASGVLMAQYF.

The gene calls are TRBV12-5 and TRBJ2-1, with TRBD1 identical over 7 bases. Germline CDR1 reads LGHNT; CDR2 reads FRNRAP. The CDR3 extends over 13 amino acids. Unmatched junction bases numbered 7, after V lost 5 bases and J lost 9 bases. DNA of the CDR3: TGTGCTAGTGGTATAAGACAGGGCGGTGAGCAGTTCTTC. Amino acids: CASGIRQGGEQFF.

This clonotype appeared many times. This rearrangement joins TRBV5-1 to TRBJ2-5; 11 bases agree with TRBD2. The J segment lost 0 bases and the V segment lost 0 bases, leaving 1 base of the junction unmatched. The length of the CDR3 is 16 residues. In germline, CDR1 is SGHRS, CDR2 YFSETQ. The CDR3 coding sequence is TGCGCCAGCAGCTTGGCTAGCGGGGGGTACCAAGAGACCCAGTACTTC. Translation: CASSLASGGYQETQYF.

This clonotype was seen more than once but under ten times. The chain is built from TRBV6-5 and TRBJ2-5, with 7 nucleotides matching TRBD2. The CDR3 totals 16 residues. J was trimmed by 0 bases and V by 2 bases; bases with no gene match: 6. Germline V gene lookup returns CDR1 MNHEY and CDR2 SVGAGI. In DNA, the CDR3 is TGTGCCAGCAGTTACAGGGTTAGCGGGTACCAAGAGACCCAGTACTTC. Its translation: CASSYRVSGYQETQYF.